The present T cell receptor beta chain was sequenced within a study of cytomegalovirus exposure and HLA in healthy donors. This clone occurred once. What it binds is unknown. Study conclusions and caveats: Presence/absence analyses took donor sequencing depth as roughly uniform. Reportedly, TCR beta sequences accurately predicted HLA-A and HLA-B alleles in most subjects.

The CDR3 extends over 15 amino acids. CDR1 and CDR2 (germline): MNHNS, SASEGT. Trimming removed 5 bases at V and 0 bases at J, with 11 bases between. The PCR employed 60 Vbeta primers together with 13 Jbeta primers. Sequencing was performed with immunoSEQ multiplex PCR; in TCRdb, only in-frame clones are kept and a portion is missing. The sample consists of around 130,000 clones, approximately 70% of them appearing once. Sequencing was done on a sample of PBMCs. The sequence was obtained from a woman in her sixties in good health and CMV-seronegative. The chain carries TRBV6-1 and TRBJ1-3; D is unresolved. The CDR3 protein is CASSQSSSSGNTIYF. CDR3 coding DNA: TGTGCCAGCAGTCAGTCATCTAGCTCTGGAAACACCATATATTTT.